Sequencing of this T cell receptor beta chain was carried out in a study of beta chain features in type 1 diabetes. At the level of the study: The study found patients and healthy donors alike in age, gender and cell yields. The study's findings and limits: Shortening of TCRB CDR3s, moderate but significant, appeared in all four CD4+ subsets of Type 1 diabetes patients.

Germline lookup yields CDR1 SNHLY and CDR2 FYNNEI. With V trimmed by 6 bases and J by 0 bases, 4 bases remained unmatched. This CDR3 spans 16 amino acids. Concerning this clone itself: The antigen remains unidentified.

The sequenced template was cDNA made from the entire isolated RNA. Only in-frame clones appear in the TCRdb table, and some are missing; sequencing was by immunoSEQ multiplex PCR. Among under 400,000 clones listed, 15% to 20% were seen once. Central memory, naive, regulatory and stem cell-like memory CD4+ cells were sorted by CD45RO/CCR7/CD25/CD127/CD95/CD27. The TCR was taken from a woman aged 18-29 years in good health. V is TRBV2 and J is TRBJ2-3; 12 positions agree with TRBD2. Sequencing was done on a sample of naive CD4+ T cells from blood. In DNA form, the CDR3 reads TGTGCCAGCAGCCGACTAGCGGGGGCTAGCACAGATACGCAGTATTTT. It encodes CASSRLAGASTDTQYF.